This T cell receptor beta chain originates from a study of T cell responses to AZD1222 COVID-19 vaccine. Whole-study context: Combined were second doses at about 4 or about 12 weeks. Whole-study results and caveats: Compared with day 0, the breadth and depth of the Spike-specific TCR repertoire rose significantly after two doses of AZD1222. Reports say nearly half of spike-specific TCRs go after unmutated variant regions.

Deletions cut 0 bases from V and 3 bases from J, with 9 bases between. The germline CDR1 and CDR2 sequences are MGHRA and YSYEKL. The CDR3 contains 14 residues. Sequencing was performed with immunoSEQ multiplex PCR; in TCRdb, only in-frame clones are kept and a portion is missing. The table includes about 84,000 clones, approximately 90% detected once. To note about this clone: What it binds is unknown.

The chain employs TRBV4-1 and TRBJ2-7; possibly TRBD1 for D (6 bases). The receptor comes from an adult in good health. The sample was peripheral blood, taken on day 0 of AZD1222 vaccination. The CDR3 nucleotides read TGCGCCAGCAGCCAAGATCCGGGACACTACGAGCAGTACTTC. This gives the protein CASSQDPGHYEQYF.